Shown below are 5 T cell receptor beta chains from a single sample sequenced in a study of blood T cell repertoires in COVID-19. Profiling relied on immunoSEQ multiplex PCR, and the TCRdb table lists in-frame clones only, not all of them. The profile shows approximately 90,000 clones, 90% of them singletons. The sample consisted of peripheral blood. These TCRs come from a man aged 55-75 years with acute or convalescent COVID-19.

The gene calls are TRBV19 and TRBJ1-1, with TRBD1 identical over 9 bases. Germline values: CDR1 LNHDA, CDR2 SQIVND (reference sequence). The CDR3 runs 16 residues. V lost 5 bases, J lost 1 base, and 8 bases stayed unmatched. The CDR3 loop is CASSFGTGLKNTEAFF. CDR3 DNA sequence: TGTGCCAGTAGTTTCGGGACAGGGTTGAAGAACACTGAAGCTTTCTTT. The entire variable domain, with the rest obtained from reference TRBV19 and TRBJ1-1, is as follows: DGGITQSPKYLFRKEGQNVTLSCEQNLNHDAMYWYRQDPGQGLRLIYYSQIVNDFQKGDIAEGYSVSREKKESFPLTVTSAQKNPTAFYLCASSFGTGLKNTEAFFGQGTRLTVV.

This clone has only one observation. CDR3 DNA sequence: TGTGCCAGCAGCTTTAAGGGCCCAGGGACTGAAGCTTTCTTT. It encodes CASSFKGPGTEAFF. The chain recombines TRBV7-2 with TRBJ1-1; a weak D match, TRBD1 (5 bases). The CDR3 spans 14 residues. V dropped 3 bases and J dropped 5 bases, with 13 bases sitting between them. Germline loops: CDR1 SGHTA, CDR2 FQGNSA.

The rearrangement links TRBV12-5 to TRBJ1-4; no reliable D call. CDR1 is LGHNT and CDR2 is FRNRAP in the germline V gene. With 7 bases removed from V and 4 bases from J, the gap between germline ends came to 7 bases. The CDR3 contains 12 residues. CDR3 sequence reads: CASAHHNEKLFF. The CDR3 DNA sequence: TGTGCTAGTGCCCATCATAATGAAAAACTGTTTTTT. The variable domain in full, completed from reference TRBV12-5 and TRBJ1-4, reads DARVTQTPRHKVTEMGQEVTMRCQPILGHNTVFWYRQTMMQGLELLAYFRNRAPLDDSGMPKDRFSAEMPDATLATLKIQPSEPRDSAVYFCASAHHNEKLFFGSGTQLSVL.

The V call is TRBV28, the J call TRBJ2-1; 8 nucleotides match TRBD1. The J segment lost 6 bases and the V segment lost 5 bases, leaving 3 bases of the junction unmatched. The CDR3 is made up of 13 amino acids. The germline gives CDR1 MDHEN, CDR2 SYDVKM. The CDR3 nucleotides are TGTGCCAGCAGTCAGGGACAGGTCAATGAGCAGTTCTTC. It codes for CASSQGQVNEQFF.

The chain links TRBV15 to TRBJ2-7; tentative D call: TRBD2 (5 bases). The CDR3 extends over 13 amino acids. The V end lost 9 bases, the J end lost 0 bases, and 12 bases lay between the germline ends. Germline CDR1 and CDR2: LNHNV and YYDKDF (reference sequence). This CDR3 reads CATSGKSSYEQYF. CDR3 bases: TGTGCCACATCGGGAAAGAGCTCCTACGAGCAGTACTTC.